The entry that follows covers one T cell receptor (beta chain) sequence. This clonotype was detected many times. Its antigen is currently not known. Per-base qualities were not stored, and no clone one base away is much larger. Libraries came from 5' RACE. The run used a NextSeq 500. In the TCR library protocol, unique molecular identifiers were attached to individual cDNA molecules to correct for PCR bias and sequencing error. Sequencing covered both TCR alpha and beta chains, and within each sample the abundances of alpha and beta sequences were tightly co-correlated. On the authors' methods: Decombinator V4 was used to perform V gene, J gene and CDR3 annotation of TCR sequences. Expanded TCRs were defined as changing significantly between any two time points under a Poisson model with p below 0.0001. TCR abundances were normalised to the total number of TCRs sequenced per sample and expressed as counts per million. MAIT TCRs were defined by TRAV1-2 paired with TRAJ12, TRAJ20 or TRAJ33, and iNKT TCRs by TRAV10 paired with TRAJ18. VDJdb, accessed 1 November 2021, was searched for CMV, EBV and SARS-CoV-2 annotated TCRs, excluding TCRs annotated for multiple antigens. TCRdb applied fastp at Q25 and MiXCR to the public reads, then kept only in-frame beta chains. Every CDR3 protein is listed once, alongside the most common genes and DNA of its rows. TCRdb's processing, not the study's, gives the V and J calls here. The sample table holds more than 35,000 distinct CDR3 sequences, of which less than 5% were seen once. About 9.1% of the sample comes from the top ten.

This sample is drawn from a study of early T cells in non-severe SARS-CoV-2 infection (TCRdb year 2021). Regarding the study in general: Bulk RNA from unsorted whole blood was used for TCR sequencing, so alpha and beta chains could not be paired.

Overall study results and their limits: VDJdb matching was skewed toward anti-spike CD8 responses and likely underestimated virus-specific expansions, missing private and CD4 specificities.

The germline V gene encodes CDR1 PRHDT and CDR2 FYEKMQ (reference sequence). Relative to germline, V is missing 5 bases and J is missing 8 bases, with 12 bases of the junction outside any gene match. The CDR3 sequence holds 16 residues, the cysteine and phenylalanine included. The CDR3 DNA has 48 bases and is translated from base 1. Set within a cohort of healthcare workers in London, UK, this nested case-control study involved weekly PCR testing of nasopharyngeal swabs along with blood sampling. Healthcare workers were enrolled in the week of the UK lockdown, from 23 to 31 March 2020, and were followed every week for up to roughly 15 weeks.

This TCR was sampled from an adult who was a healthcare worker with PCR-confirmed SARS-CoV-2 infection or an uninfected control (not recorded which). Sequencing was done on a sample of whole blood. The rearranged chain carries TRBV13 and TRBJ2-1, with 10 middle bases fitting TRBD2. CDR3 protein: CASSLAGVSFVDEQFF. The nucleotide sequence reads as follows: TGTGCCAGCAGCCTAGCGGGAGTGTCTTTTGTCGATGAGCAGTTCTTC.